This T cell receptor (beta chain) was profiled in a study of control samples from healthy donors and cancer patients. V dropped 2 bases and J dropped 4; count of bases not matched to a gene: 3. This CDR3 region has 16 residues. The germline V gene encodes CDR1 LNHDA and CDR2 SQIVND (reference sequence). Generated by immunoSEQ multiplex PCR, the TCRdb table keeps only in-frame clones and is missing some. This sample has around 140,000 clones, with roughly 90% found just once. What was sequenced was blood. The genes are TRBV19 and TRBJ2-3; the match to TRBD2 covers 13 bases. The sequence was collected from a woman aged 45-59 years in good health. CDR3 DNA sequence: TGTGCCAGTAGTATAACTAGCGGGGGGGTGCCAGATACGCAGTATTTT. This codes for CASSITSGGVPDTQYF.